The following is a TCR beta chain sequence with its context. The clone's antigen remains unknown. Qualities for individual bases were not recorded, and no much larger clone is one base off. This entry is derived from a study of T cells in localized non-small cell lung cancer (TCRdb year 2020). At the level of the whole study: The study analyzed T cell repertoires of 236 early-stage NSCLC patients, comparing tumors and uninvolved tumor-adjacent lungs. All 240 or so NSCLC patients in the cohort were treatment-naive and had localized lung tumors that were resected. A mean age of around 69 years was recorded for the NSCLC patients, of whom 120 to 150 were male and about 100 were female.

TCR beta CDR3 regions were sequenced from DNA using the immunoSEQ Assay. The authors' pipeline ran thus. To compute T cell density, TCR beta template counts were normalized to usable DNA, which was estimated by amplifying housekeeping genes. The preseqR package was used to estimate richness by extrapolating to 400,000 templates for PBMC samples and to 120,000 templates for tissue samples. Clonality was defined as one minus Pielou's evenness. Differential abundance testing on productive amino-acid clonotypes, with a minimum total count of 5 and an alpha of 0.1, was used to identify tissue-enriched TCRs. Repertoire overlap between compartments was quantified with the Jaccard Index and Morisita Overlap Index. GLIPH grouped TCR beta CDR3s together with public tetramer-defined viral CDR3s, and a viral motif had to include at least three viral sequences and show V-gene enrichment. TCRdb carries this immuneACCESS record with in-frame sequences only. Its versions omit some clonotypes, under half of them owing to an unresolved V gene in the studies checked, with the rest unexplained. V and J calls and clone size are those listed in that table; D and trimming were worked out from the DNA. For this sample the table gives about 40,000 clones, of which approximately 83% were detected only once. The ten top clones hold approximately 6.9% of the sample.

Measured from the cysteine to the phenylalanine, the CDR3 is 12 residues long. Solely the CDR3 DNA is kept, with 36 bases framed from the first base. The germline V gene supplies CDR1 MNHEY and CDR2 SVGAGI. V and J are truncated by 6 bases and 2 bases respectively, leaving an intervening sequence of 5 bases. At diagnosis, tumor, uninvolved tumor-adjacent lung and peripheral blood were collected and then preserved as a mix of FFPE and fresh-frozen material. For TCR repertoire profiling, the blood samples were analyzed as peripheral blood mononuclear cells. Paper-wide results and their limitations: Higher T cell density in blood was associated with longer overall survival, whereas higher clonality in adjacent lung was associated with shorter survival. Multi-region tumor sequencing was not performed, so intratumor heterogeneity could not be excluded. Because the study design was exploratory, TCR variables were selected using unadjusted p-values without false-discovery rate correction. Of the top 100 tumor clones, a median of approximately 60 were detected in paired uninvolved adjacent lung; over 25 were also among that lung's top 100. Uninvolved tumor-adjacent lung showed the highest T cell clonality, higher than tumor, which suggests more focused antigenic responses in the uninvolved tumor-adjacent lung.

The TCR comes from a man aged 35 to 70 with stage I lung adenocarcinoma. The chain is made from TRBV6-5 and TRBJ1-5; TRBD1 is perhaps the D gene, given 5 matching bases. The sample consisted of peripheral blood, taken before any cancer treatment. The CDR3 region: CASRTGNQPQHF. The DNA sequence is TGTGCCAGCAGGACAGGCAATCAGCCCCAGCATTTT.